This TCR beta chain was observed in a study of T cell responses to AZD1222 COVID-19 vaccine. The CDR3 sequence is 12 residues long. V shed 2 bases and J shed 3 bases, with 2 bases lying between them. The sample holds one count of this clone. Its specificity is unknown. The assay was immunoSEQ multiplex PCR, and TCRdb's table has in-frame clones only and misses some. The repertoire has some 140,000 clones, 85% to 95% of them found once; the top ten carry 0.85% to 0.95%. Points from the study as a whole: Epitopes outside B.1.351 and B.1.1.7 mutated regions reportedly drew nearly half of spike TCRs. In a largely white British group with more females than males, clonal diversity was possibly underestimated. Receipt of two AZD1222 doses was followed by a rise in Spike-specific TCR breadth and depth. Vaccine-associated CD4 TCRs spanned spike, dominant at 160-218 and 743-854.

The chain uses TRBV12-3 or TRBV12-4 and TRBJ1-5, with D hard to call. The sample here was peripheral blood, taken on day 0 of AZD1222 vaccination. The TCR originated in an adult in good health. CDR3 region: CASSLTNQPQHF. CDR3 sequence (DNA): TGTGCCAGCAGTTTAACCAATCAGCCCCAGCATTTT.